The 4 T cell receptor beta chains presented below share a single source sample, sequenced in a study of T cell responses to AZD1222 COVID-19 vaccine. Profiled with immunoSEQ multiplex PCR; TCRdb holds only in-frame clones, not every one. Of over 100,000 clones in the sample, about 89% are singletons; the top ten hold 6% to 8%. The source material was peripheral blood, sampled on day 0 of AZD1222 vaccination. The receptors derive from an adult in good health.

This clone was seen at least ten times. The V and J genes are TRBV2 and TRBJ1-5; D call uncertain. CDR1 and CDR2 from the germline V gene are SNHLY and FYNNEI. Trimming stripped 1 base from V and 2 bases from J, with 9 bases between. This CDR3 contains 15 residues. CDR3 residues: CASSEDFTGNQPQHF. The CDR3 coding sequence is TGTGCCAGCAGTGAAGATTTCACGGGCAATCAGCCCCAGCATTTT.

This clone appeared once. V usage is TRBV19 and J usage is TRBJ1-6, with TRBD1 matching 7 bases. CDR1 and CDR2 from the germline V gene are LNHDA and SQIVND (reference sequence). Unmatched junction bases numbered 6, after V lost 3 bases and J lost 7 bases. This CDR3 contains 15 residues. The chain's CDR3 is CASSMTQGGNSPLHF. DNA of the CDR3: TGTGCCAGTAGTATGACTCAGGGGGGCAATTCACCCCTCCACTTT.

This clone appeared a single time. The chain employs TRBV6-5 and TRBJ1-2; D is unresolved. The CDR3 runs 14 residues. V was shortened by 3 bases and J by 0 bases, with 8 bases between the two germline ends. Germline CDR1 is MNHEY and CDR2 is SVGAGI. CDR3 DNA: TGTGCCAGCAGTTATGGGTTAGCTAACTATGGCTACACCTTC. The encoded protein is CASSYGLANYGYTF.

The chain has TRBV5-4 and TRBJ1-2, with D uncertain. V lost 6 bases to trimming and J lost 1 base, with 13 bases between them. The CDR3 covers 14 residues. Germline-derived CDR1 and CDR2 are SGHNT and YYREEE (reference sequence). CDR3 sequence (DNA): TGTGCCAGCACCAATCCCGTGGGTAACTATGGCTACACCTTC. It encodes CASTNPVGNYGYTF.